This T cell receptor (beta chain) was observed in a study of blood T cell repertoires in COVID-19. Study information: Spain, Italy and the United States supplied samples that represented acute and convalescent COVID-19. From T cells, B-cell-depleted T cells, or PBMCs came the material, which was cDNA or gDNA.

Trimming cost V 4 bases and J 4 bases, with 7 bases left between them. Germline CDR1 and CDR2: SQVTM and ANQGSEA. The CDR3 loop spans 11 amino acids. As processed by the authors: For nucleated cells, counts were estimated from reference gene primer amplification. Libraries were prepared by immunoSEQ multiplex PCR; TCRdb keeps only in-frame clonotypes and omits some of them. V and J calls plus clone size are reproduced from that table; the DNA served to infer D and trimming. The sample lists approximately 46,000 clones; about 86% were seen once. Material for sequencing was peripheral blood. This receptor was identified in an elderly woman with COVID-19, enrolled during active disease. V and J are TRBV29-1 and TRBJ1-1; D may be TRBD1 (6 bases). The CDR3 here is CSVARGTEAFF. The CDR3 DNA sequence: TGCAGCGTTGCCAGGGGCACTGAAGCTTTCTTT.